This TCR beta chain originates from a study of PD-L1 blockade in urothelial cancer. V was clipped by 3 bases and J by 5 bases; unmatched bases: 4. Germline V lookup: CDR1 SGHKS, CDR2 YYEKEE (reference sequence). This CDR3 contains 14 residues. Time point meaning: pretreatment peripheral blood. Patients in the study were battling locally advanced or metastatic urothelial carcinoma. Sequencing used immunoSEQ multiplex PCR; TCRdb keeps in-frame clones, though not all of them. This sample has some 71,000 clones; around four fifths occur once, and the top ten carry about 7.4%. The material sequenced was PBMCs, taken around atezolizumab (anti-PD-L1) treatment. The source is a man in his forties or fifties with urothelial cancer. The chain recombines TRBV5-5 with TRBJ1-4; TRBD1 agrees at 7 bases. CDR3 in DNA: TGTGCCAGCAGCTCCGGGACAGCAAATGAAAAACTGTTTTTT. It encodes CASSSGTANEKLFF.